This TCR beta chain emerged from a study of early T cells in non-severe SARS-CoV-2 infection. Study overall: Chains were unpaired, as sequencing was done on bulk RNA from unsorted whole blood.

In the case of this clonotype: The junction differs from germline at one of its ends, possibly a read error.

The CDR3 has 16 residues. In germline, CDR1 is SGHTA, CDR2 FQGNSA. Individual cDNA molecules each received unique molecular identifiers attached to them. A single record per CDR3 protein comes from TCRdb applying MiXCR to the 5' RACE reads. The table shows 70,000 to 95,000 distinct CDR3 sequences, with roughly 14% occurring only once. The chain has TRBV7-2 and TRBJ1-3; no firm D call. Sample: whole blood. The clonotype originates from an adult who was a healthcare worker with PCR-confirmed SARS-CoV-2 infection or an uninfected control (not recorded which). The DNA for the CDR3 is TGTGCCAGCAGCTTAGTTGAGGTATCCTCTGAAAACACCATATATTTT. Translated, it gives CASSLVEVSSENTIYF.